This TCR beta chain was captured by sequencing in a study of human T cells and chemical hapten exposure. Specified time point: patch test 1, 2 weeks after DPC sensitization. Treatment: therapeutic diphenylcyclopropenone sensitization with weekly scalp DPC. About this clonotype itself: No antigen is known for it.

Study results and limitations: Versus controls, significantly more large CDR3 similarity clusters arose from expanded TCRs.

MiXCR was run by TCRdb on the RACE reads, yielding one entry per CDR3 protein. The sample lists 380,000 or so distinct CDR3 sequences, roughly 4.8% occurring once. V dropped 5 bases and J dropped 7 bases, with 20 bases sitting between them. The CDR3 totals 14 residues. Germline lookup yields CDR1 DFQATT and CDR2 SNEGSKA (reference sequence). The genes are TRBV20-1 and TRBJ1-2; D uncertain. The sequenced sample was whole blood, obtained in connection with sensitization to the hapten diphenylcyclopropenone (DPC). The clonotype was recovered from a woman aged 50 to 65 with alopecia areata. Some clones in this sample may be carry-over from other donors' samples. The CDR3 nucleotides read TGCAGTGCTCCTCCCGCCCGGGAAGCCGCTGGCTACACCTTC. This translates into CSAPPAREAAGYTF.